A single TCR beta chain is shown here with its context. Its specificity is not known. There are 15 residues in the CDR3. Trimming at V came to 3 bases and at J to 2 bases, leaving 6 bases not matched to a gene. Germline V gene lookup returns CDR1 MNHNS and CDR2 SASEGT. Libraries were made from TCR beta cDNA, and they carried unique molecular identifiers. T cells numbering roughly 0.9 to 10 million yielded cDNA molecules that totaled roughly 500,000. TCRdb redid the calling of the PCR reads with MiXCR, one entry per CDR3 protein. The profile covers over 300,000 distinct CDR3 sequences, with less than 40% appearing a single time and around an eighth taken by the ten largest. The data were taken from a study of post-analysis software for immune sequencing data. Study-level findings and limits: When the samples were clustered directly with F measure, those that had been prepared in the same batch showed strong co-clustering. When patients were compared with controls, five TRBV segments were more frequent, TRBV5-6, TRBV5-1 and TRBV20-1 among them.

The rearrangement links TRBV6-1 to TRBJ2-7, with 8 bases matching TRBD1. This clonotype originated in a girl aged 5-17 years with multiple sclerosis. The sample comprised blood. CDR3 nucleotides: TGTGCCAGCAGTGACCTGCGGACAGGGCCCTACGAGCAGTACTTC. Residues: CASSDLRTGPYEQYF.